These 4 T cell receptor beta chains came from one sample sequenced in a study of shared clonotypes between healthy human individuals. Sequencing used immunoSEQ multiplex PCR; TCRdb keeps in-frame clones, though not all of them. This sample has about 100,000 clones, with almost 70% found just once. Sequencing was carried out using memory CD8+ T cells sorted from blood. Described subset: CD45RO+ cells pooled with CCR7-negative TemRA cells. These receptors all stem from a man aged 25-45 years in good health.

This sequence joins TRBV15 and TRBJ2-7; D not resolved. Trimming took 0 bases from V and 5 from J, leaving 14 bases between them. Germline CDR1 and CDR2: LNHNV and YYDKDF (reference sequence). The CDR3 runs 15 residues. The CDR3, as DNA: TGTGCCACCAGCAGAGATCCGAACGGCGAGGACGAGCAGTACTTC. It yields the protein CATSRDPNGEDEQYF.

The chain carries TRBV10-1 and TRBJ2-1, with D unresolved. In germline, CDR1 is WNHNN, CDR2 SYGVQD (reference sequence). The germline V and J ends were trimmed by 4 bases and 0 bases, with 10 bases remaining between them. This CDR3 has 15 amino acids. In DNA form, the CDR3 reads TGCGCCAGCAGTGTGAGTGGTCTCTCCTACAATGAGCAGTTCTTC. Its translation is CASSVSGLSYNEQFF.

The chain joins TRBV10-2 to TRBJ1-4; 10 bases match TRBD1. The CDR3 is 12 amino acids. Germline V gives CDR1 WSHSY, CDR2 SAAADI. V dropped 8 bases and J dropped 11; count of bases not matched to a gene: 5. Written as DNA, the CDR3 is TGCGCCAGCGGGACAGGGGTCGGTAAACTGTTTTTT. As protein: CASGTGVGKLFF.

V is TRBV10-3 and J is TRBJ2-5; 7 nucleotides line up with TRBD1. The CDR3 is made up of 13 amino acids. The V and J ends lost 9 bases and 1 base, in that order; junction bases with no gene match: 5. Germline V lookup: CDR1 ENHRY, CDR2 SYGVKD. As DNA, the CDR3 is TGTGCCATACAGGGGACAGCCCAAGAGACCCAGTACTTC. Its translation: CAIQGTAQETQYF.